Shown below are 13 T cell receptor beta chains from a single sample sequenced in a study of response to subunit inactivated influenza vaccine. TCRdb redid the calling of the RT-PCR reads with MiXCR, one entry per CDR3 protein. Among over 800,000 distinct CDR3 sequences, 20% to 25% were seen once, and the ten largest hold roughly 10%. The sequencing here drew on PBMCs from blood, taken more than 4 days after vaccination. These receptors all come from a man in his forties or fifties who received an inactivated influenza vaccine.

The table lists this clonotype with a few counts. The chain links TRBV24-1 to TRBJ1-5, with unresolved D. CDR3 length: 14 amino acids. The V and J ends lost 6 bases and 2 bases respectively, with 10 bases between them. Per the germline V gene, CDR1 is KGHDR and CDR2 is SFDVKD. The CDR3 sequence is CATSSGARNQPQHF. DNA of the CDR3: TGTGCCACCAGTTCAGGAGCGCGCAATCAGCCCCAGCATTTT.

V gene TRBV3-1 combines with J gene TRBJ2-7, with 7 bases that match TRBD2. The germline V gene has CDR1 LGHDT and CDR2 YNNKEL (reference sequence). The CDR3 extends over 15 amino acids. Losses at the gene ends were 2 bases for V and 3 bases for J; bases not matched to a gene: 7. CDR3 sequence: CASSQSGLLLYEQYF. CDR3 in DNA: TGTGCCAGCAGCCAATCGGGACTACTTCTCTACGAGCAGTACTTC.

This clonotype came up a few times. The chain carries TRBV20-1 and TRBJ2-7; no firm D call. This CDR3 has 12 amino acids. In germline, CDR1 is DFQATT, CDR2 SNEGSKA (reference sequence). Deletions cut 6 bases from V and 3 bases from J, with 12 bases between. CDR3 bases: TGCAGTGCAACGGACGGAAACTACGAGCAGTACTTC. Protein: CSATDGNYEQYF.

The chain joins TRBV7-9 to TRBJ2-7; perhaps TRBD1 as D (5 bases). CDR1 is SEHNR and CDR2 is FQNEAQ in the germline V gene (reference sequence). The CDR3 runs to 14 residues. V was cut by 5 bases and J by 6 bases, with 17 bases left in between. The DNA for the CDR3 is TGTGCCAGCAGCCCAGGACACCATTCTGGCGAGCAGTACTTC. As protein: CASSPGHHSGEQYF.

To note about this clonotype: A much larger clone differs by one base, so this may be a read error. This chain links TRBV4-3 with TRBJ2-2; D perhaps matches TRBD1 (6 bases). CDR1 is LGHNA, CDR2 YSLEER, per germline. There are 16 residues in the CDR3. Trimming pared 2 bases from V and 0 bases from J, leaving 10 bases between. CDR3 nucleotide sequence: TGCGCCAGCAGCCAATCCGGGACAACGAACACCGGGGAGCTGTTTTTT. This codes for CASSQSGTTNTGELFF.

This clonotype appeared a single time. This chain links TRBV2 with TRBJ2-7; a weak D match, TRBD2 (5 bases). V dropped 2 bases and J dropped 1 base, with 9 bases sitting between them. Germline V gene lookup returns CDR1 SNHLY and CDR2 FYNNEI. The CDR3 spans 14 residues. The chain's CDR3 is CASSELPGSYEQYF. CDR3 nucleotide sequence: TGTGCCAGCAGTGAACTTCCGGGATCCTACGAGCAGTACTTC.

This clonotype was counted between two and nine times. The J gene is TRBJ1-1, the V gene TRBV5-1; TRBD1 might be the D (6 bases). Trimming cost V 4 bases and J 4 bases, with 14 bases left between them. Germline V gives CDR1 SGHRS, CDR2 YFSETQ. There are 14 residues in the CDR3. CDR3 loop: CASSNPTGATEAFF. The CDR3 region has the DNA TGCGCCAGCAGCAACCCGACAGGTGCCACTGAAGCTTTCTTT.

V gene TRBV5-1 combines with J gene TRBJ2-3; 15 bases match TRBD2. The CDR3 sequence is 16 residues long. CDR1 is SGHRS, CDR2 YFSETQ, per germline. After removal of 5 bases from V and 5 bases from J, the junction contained 6 bases not matched to a gene. CDR3 bases: TGCGCCAGCAGATACGGACTAGCGGGGGGGCAAGATACGCAGTATTTT. This translates into CASRYGLAGGQDTQYF. Combining the CDR3 with reference TRBV5-1 and TRBJ2-3 gives the whole variable domain KAGVTQTPRYLIKTRGQQVTLSCSPISGHRSVSWYQQTPGQGLQFLFEYFSETQRNKGNFPGRFSGRQFSNSRSEMNVSTLELGDSALYLCASRYGLAGGQDTQYFGPGTRLTVL.

This clonotype was counted only a few times. This chain uses TRBV4-1 with TRBJ2-5; D is undetermined. CDR1 and CDR2 from the germline V gene are MGHRA and YSYEKL. This CDR3 region has 14 residues. The V gene lost 1 base and the J gene lost 2 bases, with 8 bases spanning the gap. The CDR3 DNA sequence: TGCGCCAGCAGCCAAGGGGGTCGTCAAGAGACCCAGTACTTC. It encodes CASSQGGRQETQYF.

This clonotype was seen more than once but under ten times. The chain combines TRBV21-1 with TRBJ1-3. TRBV21-1 is designated a pseudogene. CDR3 length equals 12 residues. CDR3 coding DNA: TGTGCCAGCAGCAAGGTTGGAAACACCATATATTTT. Translated, it gives CASSKVGNTIYF.

This clonotype was seen a few times. This chain joins TRBV20-1 and TRBJ2-7, with 12 bases lining up with TRBD1. The V gene end was trimmed by 4 bases and the J gene end by 3 bases; junction bases not matched to a gene: 10. This CDR3 is built from 16 residues. Germline V CDR1 and CDR2: DFQATT, SNEGSKA (reference sequence). The CDR3 bases are TGCAGTGCTATTGGGACAGGGGGCCGGATCAACTACGAGCAGTACTTC. Translated, it gives CSAIGTGGRINYEQYF.

This clonotype was counted between two and nine times. The chain employs TRBV9 and TRBJ2-3; 10 nucleotides line up with TRBD2. This CDR3 spans 14 amino acids. The trim removed 2 bases at V and 5 bases at J, leaving 2 bases unmatched. Per the germline V gene, CDR1 is SGDLS and CDR2 is YYNGEE. The CDR3, as DNA: TGTGCCAGCAGCGTTACTAGCGGGGAAGATACGCAGTATTTT. As protein: CASSVTSGEDTQYF.

In its sample, this clonotype was seen a few times. The V call is TRBV12-3 or TRBV12-4, the J call TRBJ2-7, with D maybe TRBD2 (5 bases). This CDR3 contains 14 residues. Deletions cut 3 bases from V and 4 bases from J, with 13 bases between. CDR3 bases: TGTGCCAGCAGTTTTAGCGCGGAAGGATACGAGCAGTACTTC. Translation gives CASSFSAEGYEQYF.